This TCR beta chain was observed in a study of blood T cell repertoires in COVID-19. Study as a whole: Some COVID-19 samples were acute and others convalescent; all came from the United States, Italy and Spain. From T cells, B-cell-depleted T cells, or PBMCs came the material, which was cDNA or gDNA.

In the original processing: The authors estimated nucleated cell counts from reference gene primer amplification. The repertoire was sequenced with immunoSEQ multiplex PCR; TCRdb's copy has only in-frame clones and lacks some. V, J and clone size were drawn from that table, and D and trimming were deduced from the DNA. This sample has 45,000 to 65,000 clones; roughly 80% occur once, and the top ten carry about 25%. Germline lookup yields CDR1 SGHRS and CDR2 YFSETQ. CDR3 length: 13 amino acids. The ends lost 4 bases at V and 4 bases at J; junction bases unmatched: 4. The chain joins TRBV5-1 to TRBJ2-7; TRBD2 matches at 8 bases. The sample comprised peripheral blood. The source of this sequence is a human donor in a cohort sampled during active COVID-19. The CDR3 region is CASSLTSGYEQYF. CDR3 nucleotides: TGCGCCAGCAGCCTAACTAGCGGTTACGAGCAGTACTTC.